This T cell receptor (beta chain) derives from a study of T cell changes during pregnancy in multiple sclerosis. This CDR3 region has 15 residues. Germline CDR1 MNHEY, CDR2 SVGAGI. V gave up 6 bases and J gave up 7 bases; unmatched junction bases: 10. Assay: immunoSEQ multiplex PCR; the TCRdb copy retains only in-frame clones and omits some. This sample yields tens of thousands of clones, of which 90% are seen a single time; over 7.5% belongs to the top ten. This specimen consisted of peripheral blood, obtained after pregnancy. The gene calls are TRBV6-5 and TRBJ2-1, with TRBD2 matching 9 bases. The sequence came from a female donor in good health, enrolled as a control in a pregnancy study. CDR3 region: CASRSISGRTNEQFF. The CDR3 DNA is TGTGCCAGCAGGTCCATTAGCGGGAGAACAAATGAGCAGTTCTTC.